This is a list of T cell receptor beta chains from one sample in a study of cytomegalovirus exposure and HLA in healthy donors. Data came from immunoSEQ multiplex PCR; TCRdb stores just in-frame clones and leaves some out. This table has 150,000 or so clones, about 76% appearing once. Sequencing input: PBMCs. The source is a female donor in good health and CMV-seronegative. Each CDR3 is given with its conserved first and last residue. Each record gives: clone size, D gene, V gene, J gene, CDR3 DNA, CDR3 protein. D genes are given only for firm matches. Not every row has a clone size; where given, it reads once, few, many or a size class.

clone size: few
D gene: NA
V gene: TRBV5-1
J gene: TRBJ2-7
CDR3 DNA: TGCGCCAGCATGGACAACTCCTACGAGCAGTACTTC
CDR3 protein: CASMDNSYEQYF

clone size: NA
D gene: TRBD2
V gene: TRBV10-3
J gene: TRBJ2-7
CDR3 DNA: TGTGCCATCGGGTATTTTGGGGTAGGTAGCGGGGGTCCGACCTACGAGCAGTACTTC
CDR3 protein: CAIGYFGVGSGGPTYEQYF

clone size: few
D gene: TRBD1
V gene: TRBV18
J gene: TRBJ2-1
CDR3 DNA: TGTGCCAGCTCACAAGTCGGGACAGTCGAGCAGTTCTTC
CDR3 protein: CASSQVGTVEQFF

clone size: NA
D gene: NA
V gene: TRBV10-3
J gene: TRBJ2-7
CDR3 DNA: TGTGCCATCAGTGGCGGGACCGCGCGAGTGAGCGAGCAGTACTTC
CDR3 protein: CAISGGTARVSEQYF

clone size: NA
D gene: NA
V gene: TRBV10-3
J gene: TRBJ1-2
CDR3 DNA: TGTGCCATCAATAATGGCGCAGGGAAGGATGGCTACACCTTC
CDR3 protein: CAINNGAGKDGYTF

clone size: once
D gene: NA
V gene: TRBV6-1
J gene: TRBJ1-3
CDR3 DNA: TGTGCCAGCAGTGTAGACAGCTCTGGAAACACCATATATTTT
CDR3 protein: CASSVDSSGNTIYF

clone size: NA
D gene: TRBD1
V gene: TRBV11-3
J gene: TRBJ2-7
CDR3 DNA: TGTGCCAGCAGCCGGGACAGGGGATCGAGGAAGCAGTACTTC
CDR3 protein: CASSRDRGSRKQYF

clone size: few
D gene: TRBD2
V gene: TRBV2
J gene: TRBJ2-7
CDR3 DNA: TGTGCCAGCAAGCCTCTAGCGGGAGTTTACTACGAGCAGTACTTC
CDR3 protein: CASKPLAGVYYEQYF

clone size: once
D gene: NA
V gene: TRBV27
J gene: TRBJ1-6
CDR3 DNA: TGTGCCAGCAGGCCCGGGGATGGGGGGGTACGGCCCCTCCACTTT
CDR3 protein: CASRPGDGGVRPLHF

clone size: few
D gene: NA
V gene: TRBV18
J gene: TRBJ1-2
CDR3 DNA: TGTGCCAGCTCACCAGCCCCGCAAGGGGGAAATGGCTACACCTTC
CDR3 protein: CASSPAPQGGNGYTF

clone size: NA
D gene: NA
V gene: TRBV7-9
J gene: TRBJ2-7
CDR3 DNA: TGTGCCAGCAGCTTAGTTGGGGGCGGCGAGCAGTACTTC
CDR3 protein: CASSLVGGGEQYF

clone size: NA
D gene: NA
V gene: TRBV2
J gene: TRBJ1-2
CDR3 DNA: TGTGCCAGCAGTTACCAGGGGCCTAACTATGGCTACACCTTC
CDR3 protein: CASSYQGPNYGYTF

clone size: NA
D gene: NA
V gene: TRBV18
J gene: TRBJ1-3
CDR3 DNA: TGTGCCAGCTCGTCGGACAGCCTCTCTGGAAACACCATATATTTT
CDR3 protein: CASSSDSLSGNTIYF

clone size: NA
D gene: TRBD2
V gene: TRBV5-8
J gene: TRBJ2-1
CDR3 DNA: TGTGCCAGCAGTTTCGGGACTAGCGACTACAATGAGCAGTTCTTC
CDR3 protein: CASSFGTSDYNEQFF

clone size: NA
D gene: TRBD1
V gene: TRBV5-1
J gene: TRBJ2-7
CDR3 DNA: TGCGCCAGCAGCCCGGACAGGTCCTCCTACGAGCAGTACTTC
CDR3 protein: CASSPDRSSYEQYF

clone size: NA
D gene: NA
V gene: TRBV2
J gene: TRBJ2-5
CDR3 DNA: TGTGCCAGCAGGGACAACCAAGAGACCCAGTACTTC
CDR3 protein: CASRDNQETQYF

clone size: few
D gene: TRBD1
V gene: TRBV6-1
J gene: TRBJ1-2
CDR3 DNA: TGTGCCATCCTCCTGACCGGGACAGGGGGCTATGGCTACACCTTC
CDR3 protein: CAILLTGTGGYGYTF

clone size: NA
D gene: NA
V gene: TRBV4-1
J gene: TRBJ1-5
CDR3 DNA: TGCGCCAGCAGCCAAGGGTCGGCAGGGGCGGACAATCAGCCCCAGCATTTT
CDR3 protein: CASSQGSAGADNQPQHF

clone size: few
D gene: TRBD1
V gene: TRBV30
J gene: TRBJ2-3
CDR3 DNA: TGTGCCTGGCTCCGGGACAGGGCCACAGATACGCAGTATTTT
CDR3 protein: CAWLRDRATDTQYF

clone size: few
D gene: TRBD1
V gene: TRBV20-1
J gene: TRBJ1-1
CDR3 DNA: TGCAGTGCTCAACAGGGGGTGAAAGCTTTCTTT
CDR3 protein: CSAQQGVKAFF

clone size: NA
D gene: TRBD2
V gene: TRBV7-2
J gene: TRBJ2-1
CDR3 DNA: TGTGCCAGCAGCTTAGTTGCGGGAGGTATCTACAATGAGCAGTTCTTC
CDR3 protein: CASSLVAGGIYNEQFF

clone size: NA
D gene: NA
V gene: TRBV9
J gene: TRBJ1-1
CDR3 DNA: TGTGCCAGCAGCCCCATCCGGGGGGAAGCTTTCTTT
CDR3 protein: CASSPIRGEAFF

clone size: few
D gene: TRBD1
V gene: TRBV5-5
J gene: TRBJ1-2
CDR3 DNA: TGTGCCAGCAGCTCCCAACAGGGGGGCTATGGCTACACCTTC
CDR3 protein: CASSSQQGGYGYTF

clone size: NA
D gene: TRBD2
V gene: TRBV19
J gene: TRBJ2-5
CDR3 DNA: TGTGCCAGTAGTATAACTAGCGGGGGACAGAAGACCCAGTACTTC
CDR3 protein: CASSITSGGQKTQYF

clone size: NA
D gene: TRBD1
V gene: TRBV29-1
J gene: TRBJ2-7
CDR3 DNA: TGCAGCGTTGAAGATCTGGACAGGGGGTTATACGAGCAGTACTTC
CDR3 protein: CSVEDLDRGLYEQYF

clone size: NA
D gene: NA
V gene: TRBV5-5
J gene: TRBJ2-5
CDR3 DNA: TGTGCCAGCAGCGCGGGACGGACCCAAGAGACCCAGTACTTC
CDR3 protein: CASSAGRTQETQYF

clone size: NA
D gene: TRBD1
V gene: TRBV5-6
J gene: TRBJ1-5
CDR3 DNA: TGTGCCAGCAGCTTGGCCCCGGACAGGGTACCATACGGCAATCAGCCCCAGCATTTT
CDR3 protein: CASSLAPDRVPYGNQPQHF

clone size: NA
D gene: NA
V gene: TRBV1
J gene: TRBJ1-4
CDR3 DNA: TGCACCAGCAGCCACGGGGACAGGGATGAAAAACTGTTTTTT
CDR3 protein: CTSSHGDRDEKLFF

clone size: NA
D gene: NA
V gene: TRBV19
J gene: TRBJ1-1
CDR3 DNA: TGTGCCAGTAGTATACTGGGTCTAGGAGCTTTCTTT
CDR3 protein: CASSILGLGAFF

clone size: NA
D gene: NA
V gene: TRBV4-1
J gene: TRBJ1-1
CDR3 DNA: TGCGCCAGCAGCCAAACGGTCCTTAAGGGGACTGAAGCTTTCTTT
CDR3 protein: CASSQTVLKGTEAFF

clone size: few
D gene: TRBD2
V gene: TRBV2
J gene: TRBJ2-2
CDR3 DNA: TGTGCCAGCAGGGTCTTAAGCGGGACGAACACCGGGGAGCTGTTTTTT
CDR3 protein: CASRVLSGTNTGELFF

clone size: NA
D gene: NA
V gene: TRBV29-1
J gene: TRBJ2-5
CDR3 DNA: TGCAGCGTTGAAGCTCCCGGACTAAAAGAGACCCAGTACTTC
CDR3 protein: CSVEAPGLKETQYF

clone size: NA
D gene: NA
V gene: TRBV19
J gene: TRBJ1-1
CDR3 DNA: TGTGCCAGTAGTGCGATTAACACTGAAGCTTTCTTT
CDR3 protein: CASSAINTEAFF

clone size: NA
D gene: NA
V gene: TRBV16
J gene: TRBJ1-2
CDR3 DNA: TGTGCCAGCAGCCAATCCTGGAGGGTTGAGAGTGGCTACACCTTC
CDR3 protein: CASSQSWRVESGYTF

clone size: NA
D gene: TRBD1
V gene: TRBV11-2
J gene: TRBJ1-6
CDR3 DNA: TGTGCCAGCAGCCCACAGGGGAATTCACCCCTCCACTTT
CDR3 protein: CASSPQGNSPLHF

clone size: NA
D gene: NA
V gene: TRBV5-6
J gene: TRBJ1-1
CDR3 DNA: TGTGCCAGCAGCTCGGGGTTCTGGAACACTGAAGCTTTCTTT
CDR3 protein: CASSSGFWNTEAFF

clone size: NA
D gene: NA
V gene: TRBV18
J gene: TRBJ1-1
CDR3 DNA: TGTGCCAGCTCACAGGACATGAACACTGAAGCTTTCTTT
CDR3 protein: CASSQDMNTEAFF

clone size: NA
D gene: NA
V gene: TRBV7-9
J gene: TRBJ2-1
CDR3 DNA: TGTGCCAGCGGAGCCCCCCCCAGTGAGCAGTTCTTC
CDR3 protein: CASGAPPSEQFF

clone size: once
D gene: NA
V gene: TRBV5-6
J gene: TRBJ2-6
CDR3 DNA: TGTGCCAGCAGCTTGGTCAGTACCTCTGGGGCCAACGTCCTGACTTTC
CDR3 protein: CASSLVSTSGANVLTF

clone size: NA
D gene: NA
V gene: TRBV11-2
J gene: TRBJ1-2
CDR3 DNA: TGTGCCAGCAGCGGGGGGGGAACGGGCTACACCTTC
CDR3 protein: CASSGGGTGYTF

clone size: few
D gene: NA
V gene: TRBV6-1
J gene: TRBJ2-4
CDR3 DNA: TGTGCCAGCAGGCAACATCCTTTAGCCAAAAACATTCAGTACTTC
CDR3 protein: CASRQHPLAKNIQYF

clone size: few
D gene: NA
V gene: TRBV6-5
J gene: TRBJ1-2
CDR3 DNA: TGTGCCAGCAACCTACAGGGTGGCTATGGCTACACCTTC
CDR3 protein: CASNLQGGYGYTF

clone size: NA
D gene: NA
V gene: TRBV27
J gene: TRBJ2-1
CDR3 DNA: TGTGCCAGCAGCTCCTCCAATGAGCAGTTCTTC
CDR3 protein: CASSSSNEQFF

clone size: NA
D gene: NA
V gene: TRBV11-3
J gene: TRBJ2-1
CDR3 DNA: TGTGCCAGCAGCTTAGATCGAGGTGAGCAGTTCTTC
CDR3 protein: CASSLDRGEQFF

clone size: NA
D gene: TRBD2
V gene: TRBV7-3
J gene: TRBJ2-1
CDR3 DNA: TGTGCCAGCAGCTTATTCGGGGGGAGCTCCTACAATGAGCAGTTCTTC
CDR3 protein: CASSLFGGSSYNEQFF

clone size: NA
D gene: TRBD1
V gene: TRBV30
J gene: TRBJ1-2
CDR3 DNA: TGTGCCTGGACCGGCGACAGGGCTGGCTACACCTTC
CDR3 protein: CAWTGDRAGYTF

clone size: NA
D gene: TRBD2
V gene: TRBV6-5
J gene: TRBJ2-7
CDR3 DNA: TGTGCCAGCAGCCTAGCGGGGGGACAAACCTACGAGCAGTACTTC
CDR3 protein: CASSLAGGQTYEQYF

clone size: NA
D gene: NA
V gene: TRBV15
J gene: TRBJ1-1
CDR3 DNA: TGTGCCACCAGCCCTACGGACTCTTTTAGGACTGAAGCTTTCTTT
CDR3 protein: CATSPTDSFRTEAFF